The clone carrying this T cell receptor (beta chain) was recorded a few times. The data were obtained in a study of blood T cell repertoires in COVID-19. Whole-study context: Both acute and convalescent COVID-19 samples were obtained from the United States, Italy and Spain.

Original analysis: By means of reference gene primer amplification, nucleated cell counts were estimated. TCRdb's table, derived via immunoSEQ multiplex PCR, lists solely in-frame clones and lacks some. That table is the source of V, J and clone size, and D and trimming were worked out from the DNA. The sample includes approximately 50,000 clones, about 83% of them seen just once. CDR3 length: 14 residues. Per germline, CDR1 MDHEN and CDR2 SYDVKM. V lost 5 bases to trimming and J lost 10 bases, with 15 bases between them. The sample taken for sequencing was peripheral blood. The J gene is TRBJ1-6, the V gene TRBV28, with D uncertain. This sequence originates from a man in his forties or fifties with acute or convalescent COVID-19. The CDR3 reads CASSPRPGGSPLHF. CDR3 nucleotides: TGTGCCAGCAGTCCCAGGCCAGGAGGCTCACCCCTCCACTTT.